One and the same sample provided the 19 T cell receptor beta chains below, sequenced in a study of T cell repertoires in cytomegalovirus infection. Their recognized antigens are unknown. Using its own MiXCR run on the reads, TCRdb lists one record per CDR3 protein. The sample yields 700,000 to 850,000 distinct CDR3 sequences, 32% seen once. Material: cultured CD8+ T cells from PBMCs, obtained from culture after CMV antigen stimulation. The receptors were gathered from a human donor in good health (CMV status not recorded). Some clones in this sample may be carry-over from other donors' samples.

J is TRBJ1-3 and V is TRBV7-9; D is unclear. V was clipped by 4 bases and J by 0 bases, with 13 bases between them. This CDR3 spans 16 amino acids. Germline-derived CDR1 and CDR2 are SEHNR and FQNEAQ (reference sequence). The CDR3 spells CASSSTTEFSGNTIYF. The CDR3, as DNA: TGTGCCAGCAGCTCCACCACAGAGTTCTCTGGAAACACCATATATTTT.

This clonotype was seen a handful of times. This chain links TRBV20-1 with TRBJ1-1; D remains unclear. This CDR3 is built from 14 residues. The germline gives CDR1 DFQATT, CDR2 SNEGSKA (reference sequence). V was trimmed by 0 bases and J by 2 bases, leaving 10 bases between them. The CDR3 loop reads CSARDIKDNTEAFF. The CDR3 nucleotides are TGCAGTGCTAGAGATATTAAAGATAACACTGAAGCTTTCTTT.

This clonotype was recorded a few times. V gene TRBV20-1 combines with J gene TRBJ2-2; possibly TRBD1 for D (6 bases). V was cut by 0 bases and J by 6 bases, with 14 bases left in between. The CDR3 spans 15 residues. CDR1 DFQATT and CDR2 SNEGSKA come from the germline V gene (reference sequence). CDR3 loop: CSARDKAGEAGELFF. In DNA form, the CDR3 reads TGCAGTGCTAGAGACAAGGCAGGGGAAGCCGGGGAGCTGTTTTTT.

This clonotype has just a few counts. The chain is built from TRBV5-5 and TRBJ1-5; D remains ambiguous. V was clipped by 0 bases and J by 3 bases, with 10 bases between them. The CDR3 totals 15 residues. Looked up from germline, CDR1 is SGHKS and CDR2 is YYEKEE (reference sequence). CDR3 residues: CASSLVGQYNQPQHF. In DNA form, the CDR3 reads TGTGCCAGCAGCTTGGTTGGCCAGTACAATCAGCCCCAGCATTTT.

The chain links TRBV7-9 to TRBJ2-7, with D maybe TRBD2 (5 bases). The CDR3 contains 13 residues. Germline-derived CDR1 and CDR2 are SEHNR and FQNEAQ (reference sequence). V was cut by 5 bases and J by 4 bases, with 12 bases left in between. The CDR3 region has the DNA TGTGCCAGCAGCCCGGGATCTCGTTACGAGCAGTACTTC. Its protein is CASSPGSRYEQYF.

This clonotype was recorded at least ten times. V gene TRBV6-1 combines with J gene TRBJ2-7; D gene ambiguous. CDR1 and CDR2 (germline): MNHNS, SASEGT. The V end lost 0 bases, the J end lost 2 bases, and 11 bases lay between the germline ends. This CDR3 spans 15 amino acids. The chain's CDR3 is CASSEALHSAYEQYV. CDR3 coding DNA: TGTGCCAGCAGTGAAGCGCTTCACAGTGCCTACGAGCAGTACGTC.

This sequence joins TRBV4-3 and TRBJ2-1; TRBD1 is a possible D gene (5 bases). Between the trimmed V and J ends, which lost 0 bases and 10 bases, there was a span of 10 bases. Germline CDR1 LGHNA, CDR2 YSLEER. The CDR3 sequence is 13 residues long. The CDR3 loop reads CASSQDQGVEQFF. The CDR3, as DNA: TGCGCCAGCAGCCAAGATCAAGGGGTAGAGCAGTTCTTC.

This chain joins TRBV27 and TRBJ2-7, with a possible D match to TRBD1 (5 bases). The V end lost 6 bases, the J end lost 3 bases, and 33 bases lay between the germline ends. Germline V lookup: CDR1 MNHEY, CDR2 SMNVEV (reference sequence). This CDR3 region has 20 residues. The CDR3 DNA follows: TGTGCCAGCAGCTTTAAGTACGAGCAGGGCCCAGACAATCCTGACTACGAGCAGTACTTC. Residues: CASSFKYEQGPDNPDYEQYF.

This clonotype turned up a few times. The gene calls are TRBV29-1 and TRBJ1-2; D ambiguous. Trimming took off 8 bases at V and 8 bases at J, with 15 bases between the two ends. Germline V gene sequence: CDR1 SQVTM, CDR2 ANQGSEA. This CDR3 has 11 residues. In DNA, the CDR3 is TGCAGCCTTTGGACCGGTAGAGGCTACACCTTC. Protein product: CSLWTGRGYTF.

The V call is TRBV19, the J call TRBJ1-5; no clear D gene. In germline, CDR1 is LNHDA, CDR2 SQIVND (reference sequence). The CDR3 sequence is 13 residues long. V lost 3 bases and J 9 bases, leaving 12 bases between the germline ends. The CDR3 protein is CASSIFMGSPQHF. CDR3 DNA sequence: TGTGCCAGTAGTATTTTCATGGGATCGCCCCAGCATTTT.

As concerns this clonotype: Germline and junction disagree at one end, which may indicate a read error. This chain joins TRBV7-9 and TRBJ2-2, with D uncertain. From germline, CDR1 is SEHNR and CDR2 FQNEAQ (reference sequence). The CDR3 contains 16 residues. Written as DNA, the CDR3 is TGTGCCAGCAGCTTAGCGCAATCCCCTAACACCGAGGAGCTGTTTTTT. It yields the protein CASSLAQSPNTEELFF.

J is TRBJ2-2 and V is TRBV7-6; 8 bases are shared with TRBD1. V shed 11 bases and J 1 base; nucleotides not matched to a gene: 15. The CDR3 is made up of 17 amino acids. Germline assignment: CDR1 SGHVS and CDR2 FNYEAQ. The chain's CDR3 is CACRGAGGFMNTGELFF. The CDR3, as DNA: TGTGCCTGCCGAGGGGCAGGGGGCTTCATGAACACCGGGGAGCTGTTTTTT. Together with reference TRBV7-6 and TRBJ2-2, the CDR3 gives the full variable domain: GAGVSQSPRYKVTKRGQDVALRCDPISGHVSLYWYRQALGQGPEFLTYFNYEAQQDKSGLPNDRFSAERPEGSISTLTIQRTEQRDSAMYRCACRGAGGFMNTGELFFGEGSRLTVL.

The chain has TRBV28 and TRBJ1-1, with TRBD1 as a possible D gene (6 bases). V was pared by 4 bases and J by 10 bases, with 16 bases between. The CDR3 runs 13 residues. CDR1 is MDHEN, CDR2 SYDVKM, per germline. The CDR3 reads CASSSHLRGAAFF. The CDR3 DNA follows: TGTGCCAGCAGTTCGCACCTGAGGGGGGCAGCTTTCTTT. Full variable domain (outside the CDR3, taken from reference TRBV28 and TRBJ1-1): DVKVTQSSRYLVKRTGEKVFLECVQDMDHENMFWYRQDPGLGLRLIYFSYDVKMKEKGDIPEGYSVSREKKERFSLILESASTNQTSMYLCASSSHLRGAAFFGQGTRLTVV.

In DNA form, the CDR3 reads TGCGCCAGCAGCCCCCCCGTGGCCACCGGGGAGCTGTTTTTT. Its translation: CASSPPVATGELFF. The rearrangement links TRBV4-1 to TRBJ2-2; no clear D. The CDR3 is made up of 14 amino acids. Trimming cost V 4 bases and J 4 bases, with 10 bases left between them. Per the germline V gene, CDR1 is MGHRA and CDR2 is YSYEKL.

This clonotype was observed once. It may be a read error: a sequence one base away is much more abundant. The V call is TRBV7-2, the J call TRBJ2-3, with TRBD2 identical over 9 bases. CDR1 and CDR2 (germline): SGHTA, FQGNSA. Trimming removed 6 bases from V and 7 bases from J; junction bases left unmatched: 11. The CDR3 extends over 15 amino acids. DNA of the CDR3: TGTGCCAGCAGATATAGCGGGGGCACCGCTAATACGCAGTATTTT. Translating gives CASRYSGGTANTQYF.

This clonotype was counted between two and nine times. This chain links TRBV7-3 with TRBJ2-2; D uncertain. The CDR3 extends over 12 amino acids. CDR1 and CDR2 (germline): SGHTA, FQGTGA. Trimming left V 0 bases short and J 7 bases short, with 3 bases between. CDR3 bases: TGTGCCAGCAGCTTAACTGTCGGGGAGCTGTTTTTT. Protein: CASSLTVGELFF. Variable domain in full (rest from reference TRBV7-3 and TRBJ2-2): GAGVSQTPSNKVTEKGKYVELRCDPISGHTALYWYRQSLGQGPEFLIYFQGTGAADDSGLPNDRFFAVRPEGSVSTLKIQRTERGDSAVYLCASSLTVGELFFGEGSRLTVL.

This clonotype was counted only a few times. The chain carries TRBV12-3 or TRBV12-4 and TRBJ1-5; the D gene is possibly TRBD1 (6 bases). Trimming removed 5 bases from V and 0 bases from J, with 17 bases in between. This CDR3 spans 17 amino acids. CDR3 bases: TGTGCCAGCAGTACGACAGGTTTTCAATATAGCAATCAGCCCCAGCATTTT. Its translation is CASSTTGFQYSNQPQHF.

This clonotype occurred a few times. Written as DNA, the CDR3 is TGTGCCAGCAGAAACAGGGAACTTGGAAACACCATATATTTT. Its translation: CASRNRELGNTIYF. The chain couples TRBV6-1 to TRBJ1-3; D is possibly TRBD1 (6 bases). The CDR3 runs 14 residues. Trimming removed 6 bases at V and 3 bases at J, with 12 bases between. Germline V lookup: CDR1 MNHNS, CDR2 SASEGT.

This clonotype occurred a few times. The chain employs TRBV6-6 and TRBJ2-3; 7 nucleotides line up with TRBD1. The CDR3 runs 14 residues. Per the germline V gene, CDR1 is MNHNY and CDR2 is SVGAGI (reference sequence). J was trimmed by 3 bases and V by 5 bases; bases with no gene match: 5. The CDR3 is CASSVDRATDTQYF. The CDR3 DNA reads TGTGCCAGCAGTGTCGACAGGGCAACAGATACGCAGTATTTT.